This T cell receptor beta chain was documented in a study of T cell changes during pregnancy in multiple sclerosis. Germline V lookup: CDR1 LNHDA, CDR2 SQIVND (reference sequence). Trimming took 1 base from V and 3 from J; bases not matched to a gene: 6. The CDR3 extends over 16 amino acids. Sequenced by immunoSEQ multiplex PCR; TCRdb stores in-frame clones only, minus some. The repertoire holds 70,000 to 75,000 clones, with over 85% as singletons. This receptor was identified in a female donor with multiple sclerosis, enrolled in a pregnancy study. This chain links TRBV19 with TRBJ2-1, with 7 positions matching TRBD2. The sequenced sample was peripheral blood, obtained in the second trimester of pregnancy. CDR3 DNA: TGTGCCAGTAGTATAGTTCGGCGGGAGTACTACAATGAGCAGTTCTTC. It specifies CASSIVRREYYNEQFF.